Sequencing of this T cell receptor (beta chain) was carried out in a study of blood T cell repertoires in COVID-19. Study-wide context: Spain, Italy and the United States supplied samples that represented acute and convalescent COVID-19. The cDNA or gDNA used as material had been derived from T cells, B-cell-depleted T cells, or PBMCs.

As processed by the authors: Nucleated cell counts were estimated from reference gene primer amplification. TCRdb keeps only in-frame clones here, not all; method: immunoSEQ multiplex PCR. V, J and clone size reflect that table, while D and trimming were determined from the DNA. The data show about 300,000 clones, 80% to 95% seen once. In germline, CDR1 is SEHNR, CDR2 FQNEAQ (reference sequence). The CDR3 totals 17 residues. V lost 3 bases and J lost 3; bases outside the gene matches: 12. What was sequenced was peripheral blood. The receptor was isolated from a woman in her 30s with COVID-19, enrolled during active disease. V is TRBV7-9 and J is TRBJ2-5; 8 bases line up with TRBD2. In DNA form, the CDR3 reads TGTGCCAGCAGCTTTCTCTTGGGCCGAGCGGGAGAAGAGACCCAGTACTTC. This encodes CASSFLLGRAGEETQYF.